Each of the 30 T cell receptor beta chains below was sequenced from the same sample in a study of blood T cell repertoires in COVID-19. This table comes from immunoSEQ multiplex PCR, and its TCRdb copy is limited to in-frame clones, with some not included. Counted here are 200,000 to 250,000 clones, roughly 84% occurring once; the ten biggest clones make up 2.9%. The sequencing sample was made of peripheral blood. Every receptor here comes from a man between 50 and 59 years old who had recovered from COVID-19.

The V gene is TRBV5-1, the J gene TRBJ1-1, with TRBD1 matching 10 bases. The CDR3 extends over 17 amino acids. Germline values: CDR1 SGHRS, CDR2 YFSETQ. V shed 5 bases, J shed 5 bases, and the junction held 15 bases outside the gene matches. CDR3 region: CASSRDRGSLGGTEAFF. CDR3 in DNA: TGCGCCAGCAGTCGGGACAGGGGAAGCCTCGGCGGGACTGAAGCTTTCTTT.

This chain links TRBV14 with TRBJ2-7, with D tentatively TRBD1 (6 bases). The CDR3 spans 15 residues. Germline CDR1 SGHDN, CDR2 FVKESK. V was pared by 4 bases and J by 3 bases, with 16 bases between. The DNA for the CDR3 is TGTGCCAGCAGCCGCCAGGGGAGAGGGGGCTACGAGCAGTACTTC. This translates into CASSRQGRGGYEQYF.

V is TRBV7-9 and J is TRBJ2-5, with D tentatively TRBD2 (5 bases). The length of the CDR3 is 14 residues. Trimming removed 5 bases at V and 5 bases at J, with 15 bases between. Germline V gene sequence: CDR1 SEHNR, CDR2 FQNEAQ (reference sequence). CDR3 coding DNA: TGTGCCAGCAGCGCGGGTCCTATCGAGGAGACCCAGTACTTC. Its protein product is CASSAGPIEETQYF.

The CDR3 DNA is TGTGCCAGCAGTTACGGCCCTCTAGGCTACGAGCAGTACTTC. Amino acids: CASSYGPLGYEQYF. The V gene is TRBV28, the J gene TRBJ2-7, with D unclear. Germline lookup yields CDR1 MDHEN and CDR2 SYDVKM. CDR3 length: 14 residues. The V end lost 4 bases, the J end lost 3 bases, and 13 bases lay between the germline ends. The full variable domain, with the rest looked up from reference TRBV28 and TRBJ2-7, is DVKVTQSSRYLVKRTGEKVFLECVQDMDHENMFWYRQDPGLGLRLIYFSYDVKMKEKGDIPEGYSVSREKKERFSLILESASTNQTSMYLCASSYGPLGYEQYFGPGTRLTVT.

This clone was seen once. This chain joins TRBV27 and TRBJ2-7; 7 positions match TRBD1. This CDR3 spans 14 amino acids. Losses at the gene ends were 7 bases for V and 0 bases for J; bases not matched to a gene: 6. Germline assignment: CDR1 MNHEY and CDR2 SMNVEV (reference sequence). CDR3: CASTDRQGSYEQYF. The CDR3 nucleotides read TGTGCCAGCACGGATCGACAGGGCTCCTACGAGCAGTACTTC.

The chain joins TRBV3-1 (or the pseudogene TRBV3-2) to TRBJ2-1, with TRBD1 identical over 7 bases. The V gene's germline CDR1 is LGHDT and CDR2 YNNKEL (reference sequence). The V and J ends lost 3 bases and 4 bases, in that order; junction bases with no gene match: 3. The length of the CDR3 is 14 residues. CDR3 nucleotides: TGTGCCAGCAGCCATAGGGACAGTTACAATGAGCAGTTCTTC. It is translated as CASSHRDSYNEQFF.

The chain joins TRBV28 to TRBJ2-3, with 9 bases that match TRBD2. Per the germline V gene, CDR1 is MDHEN and CDR2 is SYDVKM. The CDR3 is 17 residues long. Trimming at V came to 5 bases and at J to 3 bases, leaving 12 bases not matched to a gene. The CDR3 bases are TGTGCCAGCAGTGACCCGATAGCGGGAGCCATAACAGATACGCAGTATTTT. Residues: CASSDPIAGAITDTQYF.

The chain uses TRBV7-8 and TRBJ1-2; 7 bases line up with TRBD1. The CDR3 loop spans 16 amino acids. Trimming at V came to 5 bases and at J to 0 bases, leaving 9 bases not matched to a gene. Germline V gene sequence: CDR1 SGHVS, CDR2 FQNEAQ. The CDR3 sequence is CASSQETGPANYGYTF. The CDR3 DNA reads TGTGCCAGCAGCCAAGAGACAGGGCCCGCTAACTATGGCTACACCTTC.

The rearrangement uses TRBV7-9 and TRBJ2-1, with unresolved D. CDR1 and CDR2 from the germline V gene are SEHNR and FQNEAQ (reference sequence). The V end was cut by 0 bases, the J end by 9 bases, with 15 bases between. The CDR3 spans 15 residues. In nucleotides, the CDR3 is TGTGCCAGCAGCTTAGCGTCCCTTCCCGGTAGTGAGCAGTTCTTC. Protein product: CASSLASLPGSEQFF.

This clone was picked up one time. The chain is built from TRBV5-5 and TRBJ2-5, with D perhaps matching TRBD1 (6 bases). Looked up from germline, CDR1 is SGHKS and CDR2 is YYEKEE (reference sequence). V was clipped by 2 bases and J by 0 bases, with 14 bases between them. The CDR3 has 16 amino acids. In nucleotides, the CDR3 is TGTGCCAGCAGCTTCGGGGACAACGATTACCAAGAGACCCAGTACTTC. Translating gives CASSFGDNDYQETQYF.

This clone appeared once. This rearrangement joins TRBV27 to TRBJ2-7, with 9 bases matching TRBD1. This CDR3 has 15 amino acids. Germline V gives CDR1 MNHEY, CDR2 SMNVEV (reference sequence). V gave up 5 bases and J gave up 3 bases; unmatched junction bases: 8. The CDR3 bases are TGTGCCAGCAGTCCCGGAGGACAGGGGTTCTACGAGCAGTACTTC. It specifies CASSPGGQGFYEQYF.

This chain links TRBV7-9 with TRBJ2-2, with a weak D call TRBD1 (5 bases). V gave up 6 bases and J gave up 2 bases, with 16 bases separating them. The CDR3 is made up of 16 amino acids. Looked up from germline, CDR1 is SEHNR and CDR2 is FQNEAQ (reference sequence). The CDR3 sequence: CASRAPGKVNTGELFF. In nucleotides, the CDR3 is TGTGCCAGCAGGGCCCCAGGGAAGGTAAACACCGGGGAGCTGTTTTTT.

This chain links TRBV29-1 with TRBJ2-7; the D is unclear. V lost 7 bases to trimming and J lost 3 bases, with 7 bases between them. The germline V gene encodes CDR1 SQVTM and CDR2 ANQGSEA. The CDR3 spans 10 residues. The CDR3, as DNA: TGCAGCGGCGGTGACTACGAGCAGTACTTC. As protein: CSGGDYEQYF.

J is TRBJ2-3 and V is TRBV6-6; 9 nucleotides match TRBD2. V shed 5 bases and J 0 bases; nucleotides not matched to a gene: 12. There are 18 residues in the CDR3. Looked up from germline, CDR1 is MNHNY and CDR2 is SVGAGI (reference sequence). CDR3 sequence (DNA): TGTGCCAGCAGTCGTCGAGAGACTAGCGGTACTAGCACAGATACGCAGTATTTT. It translates to CASSRRETSGTSTDTQYF.

The V gene is TRBV11-2, the J gene TRBJ2-1; D is perhaps TRBD2 (6 bases). The CDR3 has 14 amino acids. The ends were cut back, 2 bases at V and 6 bases at J, with 11 bases in the middle. From germline, CDR1 is SGHAT and CDR2 FQNNGV. The CDR3 sequence: CASSLYDSGNEQFF. The CDR3, as DNA: TGTGCCAGCAGCTTATACGATAGCGGCAATGAGCAGTTCTTC.

V gene TRBV10-3 combines with J gene TRBJ2-7; 7 nucleotides align to TRBD1. V gave up 6 bases and J gave up 6 bases; unmatched junction bases: 5. Germline V gene sequence: CDR1 ENHRY, CDR2 SYGVKD. The CDR3 has 12 residues. The CDR3: CAIRKGAGEQYF. CDR3 in DNA: TGTGCCATCAGGAAGGGGGCGGGCGAGCAGTACTTC.

The chain combines TRBV18 with TRBJ1-4, with 9 bases identical to TRBD1. This CDR3 region has 14 residues. The trim removed 4 bases at V and 5 bases at J, leaving 2 bases unmatched. The germline CDR1 and CDR2 sequences are KGHSH and LQKENI. The CDR3 region is CASSRGQGNEKLFF. In nucleotides, the CDR3 is TGTGCCAGCTCACGGGGACAGGGAAATGAAAAACTGTTTTTT.

This chain links TRBV2 with TRBJ2-7, with 8 bases fitting TRBD1. Germline V gene data show CDR1 as SNHLY and CDR2 as FYNNEI. V lost 4 bases to trimming and J lost 2 bases; unmatched junction nucleotides: 7. This CDR3 region has 15 residues. CDR3 loop: CASSADRARTYEQYF. CDR3 nucleotide sequence: TGTGCCAGCAGTGCGGACAGGGCTAGAACCTACGAGCAGTACTTC. The full variable domain, rest sourced from reference TRBV2 and TRBJ2-7, is EPEVTQTPSHQVTQMGQEVILRCVPISNHLYFYWYRQILGQKVEFLVSFYNNEISEKSEIFDDQFSVERPDGSNFTLKIRSTKLEDSAMYFCASSADRARTYEQYFGPGTRLTVT.

The chain uses TRBV28 and TRBJ1-3; 7 nucleotides agree with TRBD1. After removal of 6 bases from V and 7 bases from J, the junction contained 15 bases not matched to a gene. Germline-derived CDR1 and CDR2 are MDHEN and SYDVKM. There are 16 residues in the CDR3. Here the CDR3 DNA reads TGTGCCAGCAGCCAGAGAGAGGGGGCTCGTCGGAACACCATATATTTT. Its protein product is CASSQREGARRNTIYF.

The chain carries TRBV27 and TRBJ1-5, with 10 positions matching TRBD1. The V gene's germline CDR1 is MNHEY and CDR2 SMNVEV (reference sequence). After removal of 4 bases from V and 4 bases from J, the junction contained 4 bases not matched to a gene. CDR3 length: 15 residues. The CDR3 spells CASSSGTGANQPQHF. CDR3 coding DNA: TGTGCCAGCAGTTCCGGGACAGGGGCTAATCAGCCCCAGCATTTT.

The chain links TRBV3-1 (or the pseudogene TRBV3-2) to TRBJ2-7; D gene unclear. This CDR3 has 12 residues. Trimming took 4 bases from V and 3 from J, leaving 7 bases between them. CDR1 and CDR2 from the germline V gene are LGHDT and YNNKEL (reference sequence). The CDR3 loop is CASSLTYYEQYF. CDR3 nucleotide sequence: TGTGCCAGCAGCCTCACATACTACGAGCAGTACTTC.

The chain uses TRBV27 and TRBJ1-5; TRBD1 matches 11 bases. After removal of 6 bases from V and 6 bases from J, the junction contained 7 bases not matched to a gene. There are 15 residues in the CDR3. CDR1 MNHEY and CDR2 SMNVEV come from the germline V gene (reference sequence). The CDR3, as DNA: TGTGCCAGCAGGGAGGGACAGGGGGGACGTCAGCCCCAGCATTTT. Translated, it gives CASREGQGGRQPQHF.

DNA of the CDR3: TGCGCCAGCAGCAAGAAAGGGGGCGCAAACACTGAAGCTTTCTTT. This encodes CASSKKGGANTEAFF. The J gene is TRBJ1-1, the V gene TRBV23-1; 7 bases map to TRBD1. TRBV23-1 is an ORF, and what it does is uncertain. This CDR3 comprises 15 residues. V shed 6 bases and J 2 bases; nucleotides not matched to a gene: 9.

V and J are TRBV29-1 and TRBJ2-1; TRBD1 aligns across 10 bases. Germline V gene sequence: CDR1 SQVTM, CDR2 ANQGSEA. CDR3 size: 13 residues. The J segment lost 2 bases and the V segment lost 6 bases, leaving 1 base of the junction unmatched. This CDR3 reads CSVGTGAYNEQFF. The CDR3 DNA follows: TGCAGCGTAGGGACAGGGGCCTACAATGAGCAGTTCTTC.

The chain employs TRBV13 and TRBJ2-2; 10 nucleotides align to TRBD2. The CDR3 runs to 20 residues. Germline lookup yields CDR1 PRHDT and CDR2 FYEKMQ (reference sequence). V shed 2 bases and J 4 bases; nucleotides not matched to a gene: 16. CDR3 in DNA: TGTGCCAGCAGCTTAAGCCGAAACCCTAGCGGGAGTAAGAGCACCGGGGAGCTGTTTTTT. Its translation: CASSLSRNPSGSKSTGELFF.

This chain uses TRBV5-1 with TRBJ2-7; 9 bases map to TRBD1. CDR3 size: 18 residues. CDR1 and CDR2 (germline): SGHRS, YFSETQ. V lost 4 bases and J lost 1; bases outside the gene matches: 15. This chain's CDR3 is CASSPLTGGGSASYEQYF. CDR3 sequence (DNA): TGCGCCAGCAGCCCACTCACAGGGGGCGGATCGGCGTCCTACGAGCAGTACTTC.

The V and J genes are TRBV27 and TRBJ1-6, with D perhaps TRBD1 (5 bases). Germline V gene data show CDR1 as MNHEY and CDR2 as SMNVEV (reference sequence). The CDR3 is 17 amino acids. V lost 2 bases and J 5 bases, leaving 16 bases between the germline ends. CDR3 nucleotide sequence: TGTGCCAGCAGTTTAAACTCTAGGACGGGGGATAATTCACCCCTCCACTTT. It codes for CASSLNSRTGDNSPLHF.

The J gene is TRBJ2-7, the V gene TRBV28; D call uncertain. Per the germline V gene, CDR1 is MDHEN and CDR2 is SYDVKM. CDR3 length: 10 residues. Trimming took off 10 bases at V and 6 bases at J, with 10 bases between the two ends. As DNA, the CDR3 is TGTGCCAATCCGACTCCCGAGCAGTACTTC. Translating it yields CANPTPEQYF.

The chain is built from TRBV11-2 and TRBJ2-1; 12 nucleotides match TRBD2. The V segment lost 1 base and the J segment 10 bases; nucleotides outside the gene matches: 8. Germline V gives CDR1 SGHAT, CDR2 FQNNGV. The CDR3 contains 16 residues. The CDR3 nucleotides read TGTGCCAGCAGCTTAGGGCTAGCGGGAGGGAGGGGGGAGCAGTTCTTC. This codes for CASSLGLAGGRGEQFF.

This chain connects TRBV28 to TRBJ2-2; TRBD1 matches 8 bases. The CDR3 is 15 amino acids. The germline V gene encodes CDR1 MDHEN and CDR2 SYDVKM. V was clipped by 2 bases and J by 5 bases; unmatched bases: 4. CDR3 region: CASSLVDRATGELFF. The CDR3 DNA sequence: TGTGCCAGCAGTTTAGTGGACAGGGCAACCGGGGAGCTGTTTTTT.